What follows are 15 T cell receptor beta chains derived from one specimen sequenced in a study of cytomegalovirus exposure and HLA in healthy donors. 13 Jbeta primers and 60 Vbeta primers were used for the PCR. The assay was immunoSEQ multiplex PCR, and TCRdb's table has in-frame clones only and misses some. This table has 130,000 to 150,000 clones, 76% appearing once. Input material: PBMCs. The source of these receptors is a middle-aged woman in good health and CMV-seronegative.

The CDR3 reads CARRNNRGSQHF. The CDR3 nucleotides are TGTGCCAGAAGGAACAACAGGGGGTCACAGCATTTT. This chain joins TRBV19 and TRBJ1-5; 8 bases match TRBD1. Germline values: CDR1 LNHDA, CDR2 SQIVND (reference sequence). With V trimmed by 9 bases and J by 13 bases, 11 bases remained unmatched. This CDR3 has 12 residues.

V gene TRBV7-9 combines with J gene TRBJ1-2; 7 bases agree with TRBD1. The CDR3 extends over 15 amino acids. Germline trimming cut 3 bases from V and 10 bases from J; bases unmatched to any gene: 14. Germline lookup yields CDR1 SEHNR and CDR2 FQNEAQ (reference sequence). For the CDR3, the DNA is TGTGCCAGCAGCTTCCCCAGGACAGGACTATGGCTCTACACCTTC. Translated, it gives CASSFPRTGLWLYTF.

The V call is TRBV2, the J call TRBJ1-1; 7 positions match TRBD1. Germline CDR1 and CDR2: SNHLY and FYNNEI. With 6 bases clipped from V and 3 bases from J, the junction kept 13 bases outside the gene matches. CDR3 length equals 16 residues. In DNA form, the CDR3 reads TGTGCCAGCAGGGTTAGACAGGGTGGAGGCGACACTGAAGCTTTCTTT. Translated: CASRVRQGGGDTEAFF.

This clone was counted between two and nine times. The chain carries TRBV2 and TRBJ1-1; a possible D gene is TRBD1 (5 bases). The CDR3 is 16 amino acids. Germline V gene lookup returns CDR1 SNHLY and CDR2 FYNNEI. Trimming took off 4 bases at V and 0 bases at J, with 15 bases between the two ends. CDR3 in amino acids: CASSGGTGRMNTEAFF. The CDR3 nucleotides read TGTGCCAGCAGTGGCGGGACGGGGAGAATGAACACTGAAGCTTTCTTT.

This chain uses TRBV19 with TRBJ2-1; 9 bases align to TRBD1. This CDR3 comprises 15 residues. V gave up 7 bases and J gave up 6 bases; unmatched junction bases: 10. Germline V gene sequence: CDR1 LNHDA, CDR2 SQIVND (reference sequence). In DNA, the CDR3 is TGTGCCAGTACCCCTATCGGACAGGGGCGCAATGAGCAGTTCTTC. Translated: CASTPIGQGRNEQFF.

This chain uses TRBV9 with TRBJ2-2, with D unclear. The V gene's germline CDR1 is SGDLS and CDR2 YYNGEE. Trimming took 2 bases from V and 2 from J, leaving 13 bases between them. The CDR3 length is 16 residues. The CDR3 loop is CASSVMGVFNTGELFF. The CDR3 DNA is TGTGCCAGCAGCGTTATGGGCGTCTTCAACACCGGGGAGCTGTTTTTT.

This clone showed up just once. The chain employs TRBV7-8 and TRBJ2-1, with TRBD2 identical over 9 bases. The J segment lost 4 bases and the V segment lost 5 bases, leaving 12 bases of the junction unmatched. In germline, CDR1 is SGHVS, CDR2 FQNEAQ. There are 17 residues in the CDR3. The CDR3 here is CASSPRGSAGGYNEQFF. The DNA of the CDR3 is TGTGCCAGCAGCCCCCGGGGGTCAGCGGGAGGATACAATGAGCAGTTCTTC.

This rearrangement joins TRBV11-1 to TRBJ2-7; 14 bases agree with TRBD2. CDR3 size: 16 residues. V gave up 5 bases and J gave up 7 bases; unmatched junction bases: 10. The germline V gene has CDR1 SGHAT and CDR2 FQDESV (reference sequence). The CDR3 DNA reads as TGTGCCAGCAGCCAAGGACTAGCGGGAGGCCTTTTGGAGCAGTACTTC. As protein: CASSQGLAGGLLEQYF.

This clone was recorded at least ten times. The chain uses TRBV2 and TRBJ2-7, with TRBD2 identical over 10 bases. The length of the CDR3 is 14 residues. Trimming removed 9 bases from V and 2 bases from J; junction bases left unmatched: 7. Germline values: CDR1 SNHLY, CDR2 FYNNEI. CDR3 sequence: CARQRGGPTYEQYF. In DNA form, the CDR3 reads TGTGCCAGGCAGCGGGGGGGACCCACCTACGAGCAGTACTTC.

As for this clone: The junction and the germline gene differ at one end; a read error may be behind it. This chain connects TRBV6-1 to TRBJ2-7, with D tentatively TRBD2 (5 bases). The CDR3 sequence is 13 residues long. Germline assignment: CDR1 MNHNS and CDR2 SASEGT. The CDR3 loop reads CAISERVRGEQYF. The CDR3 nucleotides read TGTGCCATCAGTGAAAGGGTACGGGGCGAGCAGTACTTC.

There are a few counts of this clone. CDR3 DNA: TGTGCCAGCACAGAAATTAGGGGGACTGAAGCTTTCTTT. Translating it yields CASTEIRGTEAFF. The J gene is TRBJ1-1, the V gene TRBV6-1; a weak D match, TRBD1 (6 bases). V was trimmed by 7 bases and J by 5 bases, leaving 14 bases between them. Germline values: CDR1 MNHNS, CDR2 SASEGT. CDR3 length equals 13 residues.

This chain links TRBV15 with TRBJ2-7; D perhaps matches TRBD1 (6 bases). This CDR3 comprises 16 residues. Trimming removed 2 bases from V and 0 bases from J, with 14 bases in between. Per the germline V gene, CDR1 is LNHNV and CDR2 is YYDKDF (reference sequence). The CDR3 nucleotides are TGTGCCACCAGCAGATCCCTCCCGACAGGCTCCTACGAGCAGTACTTC. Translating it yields CATSRSLPTGSYEQYF.

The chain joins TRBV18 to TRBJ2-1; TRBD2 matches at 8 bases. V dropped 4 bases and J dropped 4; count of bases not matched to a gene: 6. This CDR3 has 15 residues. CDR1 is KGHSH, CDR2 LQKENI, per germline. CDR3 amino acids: CASSQVAGNYNEQFF. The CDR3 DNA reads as TGTGCCAGCTCACAGGTAGCGGGGAATTACAATGAGCAGTTCTTC. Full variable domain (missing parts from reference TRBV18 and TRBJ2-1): NAGVMQNPRHLVRRRGQEARLRCSPMKGHSHVYWYRQLPEEGLKFMVYLQKENIIDESGMPKERFSAEFPKEGPSILRIQQVVRGDSAAYFCASSQVAGNYNEQFFGPGTRLTVL.

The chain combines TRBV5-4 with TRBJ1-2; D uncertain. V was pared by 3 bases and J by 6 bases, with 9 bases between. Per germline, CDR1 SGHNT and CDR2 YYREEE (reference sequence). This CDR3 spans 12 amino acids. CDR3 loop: CASSSPVDGYTF. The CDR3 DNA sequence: TGTGCCAGCAGCTCCCCGGTGGATGGCTACACCTTC.

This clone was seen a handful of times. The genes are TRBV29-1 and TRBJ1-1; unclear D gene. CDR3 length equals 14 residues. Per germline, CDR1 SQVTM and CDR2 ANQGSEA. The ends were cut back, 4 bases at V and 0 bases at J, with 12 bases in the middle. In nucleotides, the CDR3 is TGCAGCGTTGTGGAGAGAACCTTGAACACTGAAGCTTTCTTT. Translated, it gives CSVVERTLNTEAFF.